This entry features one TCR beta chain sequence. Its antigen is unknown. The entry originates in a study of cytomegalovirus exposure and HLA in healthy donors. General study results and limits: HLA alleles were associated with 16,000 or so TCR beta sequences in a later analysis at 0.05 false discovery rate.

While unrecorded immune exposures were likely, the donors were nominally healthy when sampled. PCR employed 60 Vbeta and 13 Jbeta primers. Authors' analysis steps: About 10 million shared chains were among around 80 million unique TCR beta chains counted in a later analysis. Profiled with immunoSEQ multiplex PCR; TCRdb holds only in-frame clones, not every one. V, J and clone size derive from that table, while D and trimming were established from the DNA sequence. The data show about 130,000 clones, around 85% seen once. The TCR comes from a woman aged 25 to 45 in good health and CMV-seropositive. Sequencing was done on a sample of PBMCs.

CDR3 amino acids: CASSPAMGLAVYETQYF. In DNA, the CDR3 is TGTGCCAGCAGCCCAGCTATGGGACTAGCGGTCTATGAGACCCAGTACTTC. The chain is built from TRBV28 and TRBJ2-5; 11 positions match TRBD2. V lost 6 bases to trimming and J lost 5 bases; unmatched junction nucleotides: 14. Germline-derived CDR1 and CDR2 are MDHEN and SYDVKM. The length of the CDR3 is 17 residues.